This TCR beta chain was captured in a study of shared clonotypes between healthy human individuals. Overall study: The donors, two women and a few men, were aged 18 to 49. Each donor's CD4 naive and CD4 memory cells filled three plates apiece, CD8 naive two, and CD8 memory one.

The CDR3 extends over 16 amino acids. Per the germline V gene, CDR1 is SEHNR and CDR2 is FQNEAQ (reference sequence). With 3 bases removed from V and 7 bases from J, the gap between germline ends came to 22 bases. The authors split each subset's genomic DNA evenly across several immunoSEQ plates. As handled by the study authors: ImmunoSEQ sequences covered only the junction and lacked quality scores; filtering therefore differed. The protocol was immunoSEQ multiplex PCR, while the TCRdb copy is restricted to in-frame clones and leaves out a portion. The V and J calls and the clone size are those of that table, but D and trimming were determined from the DNA. The repertoire holds roughly 1,600,000 clones, with approximately 98.5% as singletons.

Input material: naive CD4+ T cells sorted from blood. The subset is: CD45RA+ positively selected. This TCR was recovered from a man aged 25-40 years in good health. The gene calls are TRBV7-9 and TRBJ2-7; D possibly corresponds to TRBD1 (6 bases). CDR3 sequence reads: CASSFTLPQGMGEQYF. The CDR3 DNA reads as TGTGCCAGCAGCTTCACACTCCCACAGGGTATGGGTGAGCAGTACTTC.